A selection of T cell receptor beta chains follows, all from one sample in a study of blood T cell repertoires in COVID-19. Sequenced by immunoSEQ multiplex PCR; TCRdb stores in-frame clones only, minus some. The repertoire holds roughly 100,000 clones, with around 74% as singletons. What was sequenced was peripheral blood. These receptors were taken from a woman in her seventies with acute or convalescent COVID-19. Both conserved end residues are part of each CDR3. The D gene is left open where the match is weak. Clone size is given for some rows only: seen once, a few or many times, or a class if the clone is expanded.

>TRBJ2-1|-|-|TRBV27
TGTGCCAGCAGTTTTGAGTCTTACGGGTCCCCTGCCTACAATGAGCAGTTCTTC
CASSFESYGSPAYNEQFF
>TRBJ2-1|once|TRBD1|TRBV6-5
TGTGCCAGCAGTTCCGGGACAGGGAAAAGGGAGCAGTTCTTC
CASSSGTGKREQFF
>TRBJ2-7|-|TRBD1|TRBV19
TGTGCCAGTAAGGACAGGCCAGAGGGAGAGCAGTACTTC
CASKDRPEGEQYF
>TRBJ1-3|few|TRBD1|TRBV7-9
TGTGCCAGCAGCCGAACAGGGGCTGGAGACACCATATATTTT
CASSRTGAGDTIYF
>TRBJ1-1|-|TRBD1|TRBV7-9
TGTGCCAGCAGCTTATTGCTGGACAGGGGTCCCACTGAAGCTTTCTTT
CASSLLLDRGPTEAFF
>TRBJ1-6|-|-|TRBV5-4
TGTGCCAGCAGCTTGAGGGGCGGTTCACCCCTCCACTTT
CASSLRGGSPLHF
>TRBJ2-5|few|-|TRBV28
TGTGCCAGCAGTTTTTTCAGGGGTGAGGAGACCCAGTACTTC
CASSFFRGEETQYF
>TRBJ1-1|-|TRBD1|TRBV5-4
TGTGCCAGCAGCCCACGACAGGGTAAGGTGAACACTGAAGCTTTCTTT
CASSPRQGKVNTEAFF
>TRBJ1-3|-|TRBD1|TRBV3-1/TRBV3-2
TGTGCCAGCAGGTTCCAGGGGGCTAGTGGAAACACCATATATTTT
CASRFQGASGNTIYF
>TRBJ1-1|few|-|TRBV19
TGTGCCAGTAGTAGGGAACAGGGTGAAGCTTTCTTT
CASSREQGEAFF
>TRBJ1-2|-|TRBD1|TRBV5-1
TGCGCCAGCAGGGGGGACAGGGGGAACTATGGCTACACCTTC
CASRGDRGNYGYTF
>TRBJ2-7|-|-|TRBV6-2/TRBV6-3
TGTGCCAGCAGTGGTGCGGGCGGTATGCAGTACTTC
CASSGAGGMQYF
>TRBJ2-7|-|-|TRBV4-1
TGCGCCAGCAGCCCGGGGGGCAGTTTCTCCTACGAGCAGTACTTC
CASSPGGSFSYEQYF
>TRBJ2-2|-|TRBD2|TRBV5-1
TGCGCCAGCAGCCTAACGCCCCAACTAGCGGGGGGTACCGGGGAGCTGTTTTTT
CASSLTPQLAGGTGELFF
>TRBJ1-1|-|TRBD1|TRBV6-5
TGTGCCAGCAAATTAGGGGGCGAGCTCCGGGAAGCTTTCTTT
CASKLGGELREAFF
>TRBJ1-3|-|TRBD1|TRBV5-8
TGTGCCAGCTGGACGACAGGGCTTGGAAACACCATATATTTT
CASWTTGLGNTIYF
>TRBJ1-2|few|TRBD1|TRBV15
TGTGCCACCAGCAGAGATTATATCCTCCAGACAGGGCGAACGCACGAGAATTTTAACTATGGCTACACCTTC
CATSRDYILQTGRTHENFNYGYTF
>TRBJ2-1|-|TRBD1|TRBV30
TGTGCCTGGATGGGACAGGGGGCGAGGGGTGAGCAGTTCTTC
CAWMGQGARGEQFF
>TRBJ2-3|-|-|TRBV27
TGTGCCAGCAGAAATAGCTTTGCTAGCACAGATACGCAGTATTTT
CASRNSFASTDTQYF
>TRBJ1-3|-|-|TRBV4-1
TGCGCCAGCAGCCAAGCGTCTATCAGGTCTCCACGTGGAAACACCATATATTTT
CASSQASIRSPRGNTIYF
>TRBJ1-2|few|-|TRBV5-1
TGCGCCAGCAGCTTGGTGGGAGGCTATGGCTACACCTTC
CASSLVGGYGYTF
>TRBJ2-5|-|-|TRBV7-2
TGTGCCAGCAGCTCTTACGAACAGGGCCCGACCCAGTACTTC
CASSSYEQGPTQYF
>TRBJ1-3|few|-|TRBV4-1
TGCGCCAGCAGCCAGACGTCGGGCTCTGGAAACACCATATATTTT
CASSQTSGSGNTIYF
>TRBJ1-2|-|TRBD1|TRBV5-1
TGCGCCAGCAGCTCGGTACAGGGGGCGGGCTATGGCTACACCTTC
CASSSVQGAGYGYTF
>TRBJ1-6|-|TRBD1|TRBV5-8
TGTGCCAGCAGCGATCCGACAGGGGTGTCTTCACCCCTCCACTTT
CASSDPTGVSSPLHF
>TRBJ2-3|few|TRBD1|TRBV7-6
TGTGCCAGCAGGTCACAGGGGAGTCACACAGATACGCAGTATTTT
CASRSQGSHTDTQYF
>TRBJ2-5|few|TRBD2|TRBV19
TGTGCCAGTAGTGTTTCCGGGACTAGCGAGTTCCAGTACTTC
CASSVSGTSEFQYF
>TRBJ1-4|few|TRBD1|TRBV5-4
TGTGCCAGCAGCCGGACTGGACAGGGAGATTTTCGACTGTTTTTT
CASSRTGQGDFRLFF
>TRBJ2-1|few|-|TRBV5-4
TGTGCCAGCAGCTTGCCGGCTGGGGCCGCAAAGTTCTTC
CASSLPAGAAKFF
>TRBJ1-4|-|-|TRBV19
TGTGCCAGTAGTATGGCCGTTCTAACTAATGAAAAACTGTTTTTT
CASSMAVLTNEKLFF
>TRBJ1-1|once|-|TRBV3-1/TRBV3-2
TGTGCCAGCAGCCAAGTCGCAGGGGACACTGAAGCTTTCTTT
CASSQVAGDTEAFF
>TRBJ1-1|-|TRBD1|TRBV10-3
TGTGCCATCAGTGAGAGGGGGCTGGGAACGGGGAACACTGAAGCTTTCTTT
CAISERGLGTGNTEAFF
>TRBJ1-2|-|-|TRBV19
TGTGCCAGTAGTATACAGGGTTCCTATGGCTACACCTTC
CASSIQGSYGYTF
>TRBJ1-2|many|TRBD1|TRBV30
TGTGCCTGGAGTGTGGGACAGGGAAACTATGGCTACACCTTC
CAWSVGQGNYGYTF
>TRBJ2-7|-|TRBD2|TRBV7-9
TGTGCCAGCAGATCGGGCGACGGAGCGGGGGGGCCTACCGAGCAGTACTTC
CASRSGDGAGGPTEQYF
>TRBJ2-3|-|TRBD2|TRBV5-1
TGCGCCAGCAGCTTGGTTAGCGGGGGATCTAGCACAGATACGCAATATTTT
CASSLVSGGSSTDTQYF
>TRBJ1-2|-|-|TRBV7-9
TGTGCCAGCAGCTTAGCGGGCGACAGAAACTATGGCTACACCTTC
CASSLAGDRNYGYTF
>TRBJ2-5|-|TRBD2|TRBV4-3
TGCGCCAGCAGCCAAGATAGGGCCAGCGGGGGGGCTGAGACCCAGTACTTC
CASSQDRASGGAETQYF
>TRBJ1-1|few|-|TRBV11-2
TGTGCCAGCAGCTTTCCGGGCACCGAGGGCACTGAAGCTTTCTTT
CASSFPGTEGTEAFF
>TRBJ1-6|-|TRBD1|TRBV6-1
TGTGCCAGCAGTGGCTCCCCGGGACAGATTAATTCACCCCTCCACTTT
CASSGSPGQINSPLHF
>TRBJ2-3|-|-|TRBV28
TGTGCCAGCGGGGGGGCGAACACAGATACGCAGTATTTT
CASGGANTDTQYF
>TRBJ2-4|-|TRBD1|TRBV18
TGTGCCAGCTCACCCCAGGACAGGGGGGGGGCCAAAAACATTCAGTACTTC
CASSPQDRGGAKNIQYF
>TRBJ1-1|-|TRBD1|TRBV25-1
TGTGCCAGCAGGAGGGGGACAGGGGGTACTGAAGCTTTCTTT
CASRRGTGGTEAFF
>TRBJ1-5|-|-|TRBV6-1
TGTGCCAGCCGGACAGATGCTAGCAATCAGCCCCAGCATTTT
CASRTDASNQPQHF
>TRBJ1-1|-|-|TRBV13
TGTGCCAGCAGCCCTCTTGGGGGCCGGGGCACTGAAGCTTTCTTT
CASSPLGGRGTEAFF
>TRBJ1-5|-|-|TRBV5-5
TGTGCCAGCAGCTTGGCCGGGGGACTTAGCAATCAGCCCCAGCATTTT
CASSLAGGLSNQPQHF
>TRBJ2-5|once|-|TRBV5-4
TGTGCCAGCAGCTATGGGGACTCCCGCCGGGAGACCCAGTACTTC
CASSYGDSRRETQYF
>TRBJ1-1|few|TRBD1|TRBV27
TGTGCCAGCAGTCCCACCGGGACAGGGATTTCCACTGAAGCTTTCTTT
CASSPTGTGISTEAFF
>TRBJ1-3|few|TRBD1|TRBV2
TGTGCCAGCAAGCCGGGGACAGGCGACACCATATATTTT
CASKPGTGDTIYF
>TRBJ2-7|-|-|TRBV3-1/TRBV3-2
TGTGCCAGCAGCCCCCGGGAGGGGGCGGGCGAGCAGTACTTC
CASSPREGAGEQYF
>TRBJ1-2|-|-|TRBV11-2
TGTGCCAGCAGCTTAGCAGGTTCTTATGGCTACACCTTC
CASSLAGSYGYTF
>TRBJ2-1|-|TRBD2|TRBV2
TGTGCCAGCAAAATGGGAACTAGCGGGGGGCTTAATGAGCAGTTCTTC
CASKMGTSGGLNEQFF